This T cell receptor (beta chain) came from a study of T-cell reconstitution after alpha-beta-depleted transplantation in children. CDR3 length: 17 amino acids. Germline V gives CDR1 SGHVS, CDR2 FQNEAQ. V was shortened by 2 bases and J by 2 bases, with 15 bases between the two germline ends. This clonotype was detected ten times or more. What it binds is unknown. Unique molecular identifiers were used to barcode this TCRbeta library. TCRdb reprocessed the PCR reads with MiXCR, giving one entry per CDR3 protein. The sample lists hundreds of thousands of distinct CDR3 sequences; 15% to 20% were seen once. Study observations and caveats: Where some patients showed high TCRbeta diversity at day 60, it came from recipient T cells and thymic progenitors that had survived. Among T cells one year after transplant, newly produced cells accounted for most counts and diversity.

This sequence was found in a male patient aged 2-15 years who had a stem cell transplant for acute lymphoblastic leukemia, so the T cells may come from the graft donor. The V call is TRBV7-8, the J call TRBJ2-2; D is possibly TRBD2 (6 bases). The sample consisted of PBMCs, mostly from graft donor cells, taken 360 days after TCRalphabeta/CD19-depleted stem cell transplant. The CDR3 sequence: CASSLTPGTLNTGELFF. In nucleotides, the CDR3 is TGTGCCAGCAGCTTAACCCCCGGGACTCTTAACACCGGGGAGCTGTTTTTT.